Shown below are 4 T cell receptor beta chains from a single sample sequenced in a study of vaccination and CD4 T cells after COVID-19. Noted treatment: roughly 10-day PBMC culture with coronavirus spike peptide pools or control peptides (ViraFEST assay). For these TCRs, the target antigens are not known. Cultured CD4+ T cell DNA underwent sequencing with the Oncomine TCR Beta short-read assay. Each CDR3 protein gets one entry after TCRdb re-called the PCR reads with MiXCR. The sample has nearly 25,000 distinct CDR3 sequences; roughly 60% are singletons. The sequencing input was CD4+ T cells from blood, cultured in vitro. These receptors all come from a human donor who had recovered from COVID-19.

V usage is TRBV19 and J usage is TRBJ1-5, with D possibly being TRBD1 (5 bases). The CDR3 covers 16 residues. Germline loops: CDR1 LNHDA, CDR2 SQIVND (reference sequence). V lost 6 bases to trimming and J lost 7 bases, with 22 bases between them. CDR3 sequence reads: CASRWKGIGVGQPQHF. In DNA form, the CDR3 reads TGTGCCAGTAGGTGGAAGGGTATAGGGGTTGGCCAGCCCCAGCATTTT.

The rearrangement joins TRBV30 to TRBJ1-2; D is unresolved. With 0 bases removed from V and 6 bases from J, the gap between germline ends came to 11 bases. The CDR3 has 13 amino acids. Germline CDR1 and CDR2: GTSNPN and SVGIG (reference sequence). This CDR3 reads CAWSVVQLDGYTF. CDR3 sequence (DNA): TGTGCCTGGAGTGTAGTACAGTTGGATGGCTACACCTTC. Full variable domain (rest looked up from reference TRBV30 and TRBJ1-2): SQTIHQWPATLVQPVGSPLSLECTVEGTSNPNLYWYRQAAGRGLQLLFYSVGIGQISSEVPQNLSASRPQDRQFILSSKKLLLSDSGFYLCAWSVVQLDGYTFGSGTRLTVV.

The CDR3 sequence is CSVRRSTDTQYF. In nucleotides, the CDR3 is TGCAGCGTTCGACGGAGCACAGATACGCAGTATTTT. The V and J genes are TRBV29-1 and TRBJ2-3; no firm D call. This CDR3 contains 12 residues. The V and J ends lost 5 bases and 0 bases respectively, with 6 bases between them. CDR1 and CDR2 from the germline V gene are SQVTM and ANQGSEA.

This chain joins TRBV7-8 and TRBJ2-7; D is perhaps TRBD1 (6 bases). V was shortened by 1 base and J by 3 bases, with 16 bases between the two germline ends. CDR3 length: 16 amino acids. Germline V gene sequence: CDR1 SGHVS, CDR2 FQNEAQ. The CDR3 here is CASSLEGQPGIYEQYF. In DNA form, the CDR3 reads TGTGCCAGCAGCTTAGAAGGACAGCCGGGCATCTACGAGCAGTACTTC.